These 29 T cell receptor beta chains were sequenced from one sample in a study of tumor and adjacent non-tumor tissue in lung cancer. The template was RNA from unsorted bulk tissue. A modified ARM-PCR protocol with three rounds of nested PCR amplified TCRbeta. TCRdb reprocessed the multiplex PCR reads via MiXCR and lists one record per CDR3 protein. The sample carries 60,000 to 95,000 distinct CDR3 sequences, over 70% recorded once. Sequenced input: lung tumor tissue. These receptors were taken from a woman in her 50s with non-small cell lung cancer.

Comment on this clonotype: Relative to the germline gene, one junction end is altered; a read error may explain this. The J gene is TRBJ1-5, the V gene TRBV6-6; 8 bases agree with TRBD1. Germline V gives CDR1 MNHNY, CDR2 SVGAGI (reference sequence). The CDR3 sequence is 14 residues long. The CDR3 spells CAAQGAGSGQPQHF. CDR3 DNA: TGTGCCGCCCAGGGGGCAGGGAGCGGACAGCCACAGCATTTT.

About this clonotype itself: Its ends do not fully match the called genes, so a read error is possible. V gene TRBV4-2 combines with J gene TRBJ2-7; 7 bases line up with TRBD2. There are 18 residues in the CDR3. Germline assignment: CDR1 LGHNA and CDR2 YNFKEQ. Here the CDR3 DNA reads TGTGCCAGCAGCCAAGAAGGACTGGCGGGAGAAGAGCGCTACGAGGAGTACTTC. This translates into CASSQEGLAGEERYEEYF.

The V gene is TRBV28, the J gene TRBJ2-1; D may be TRBD1 (5 bases). The CDR3 loop spans 16 amino acids. Trimming took 8 bases from V and 5 from J, leaving 22 bases between them. Germline loops: CDR1 MDHEN, CDR2 SYDVKM. The CDR3 spells CASDYQWGRSNNEQFF. As DNA, the CDR3 is TGTGCCAGCGATTACCAGTGGGGCCGGAGCAACAATGAGCAGTTCTTC. Full variable domain (remainder filled in from reference TRBV28 and TRBJ2-1): DVKVTQSSRYLVKRTGEKVFLECVQDMDHENMFWYRQDPGLGLRLIYFSYDVKMKEKGDIPEGYSVSREKKERFSLILESASTNQTSMYLCASDYQWGRSNNEQFFGPGTRLTVL.

A remark on this clonotype: The junction departs from the called germline gene at one end, perhaps through a read error. The gene calls are TRBV11-3 and TRBJ2-2, with 7 bases identical to TRBD2. The CDR3 has 14 amino acids. In germline, CDR1 is SGHNT, CDR2 YENEEA. CDR3 nucleotides: TGTGTCAGCAGCCTAGCGGAAGGCACCGGGGATCTGTTTTTT. Its translation: CVSSLAEGTGDLFF.

The count of this clonotype is one. At one end the junction does not follow the germline gene, possibly because of a read error. This chain links TRBV12-3 or TRBV12-4 with TRBJ2-1, with 11 bases lining up with TRBD2. The CDR3 has 16 amino acids. The CDR3 DNA is TGTGCCAGCAGTTCACCCACTAGCGGGAGTCTCAATGAACAGTTCTTC. Translation gives CASSSPTSGSLNEQFF.

Comment on this clonotype: It is likely a read error, because the conserved phenylalanine at the end of the CDR3 is missing. No DNA is shown, since the ends of the CDR3 on it are uncertain; the CDR3 is the one TCRdb lists. The chain couples TRBV10-3 to TRBJ1-2. The CDR3 adds up to 12 amino acids, both ends counted. From germline, CDR1 is ENHRY and CDR2 SYGVKD. The CDR3 sequence is CAILAEPYGYTS.

The sample holds one count of this clonotype. At one end the junction does not follow the germline gene, possibly because of a read error. The chain is built from TRBV5-6 and TRBJ2-5; TRBD1 agrees at 8 bases. CDR3 length equals 15 residues. Germline lookup yields CDR1 SGHDT and CDR2 YYEEEE. The CDR3 loop reads CASSCWTGMGETQYF. In DNA form, the CDR3 reads TGTGCCAGCAGCTGCTGGACAGGGATGGGGGAGACCCAGTATTTC.

As regards this clonotype: The CDR3 ends on some other residue instead of the conserved phenylalanine or tryptophan, so this is likely a read error. The J gene is TRBJ2-1, the V gene TRBV6-1; no reliable D call. The CDR3 consists of 11 residues. V was trimmed by 7 bases and J by 9 bases, leaving 10 bases between them. Germline CDR1 MNHNS, CDR2 SASEGT. The CDR3 DNA is TGTGCCAGCAATGAGTGGGGTGAGCAGTTCTCC. Its protein is CASNEWGEQFS.

Comments on this clonotype: This may be a read error, as it is one base from a much larger clone. The chain recombines TRBV7-8 with TRBJ2-5, with D tentatively TRBD2 (6 bases). In germline, CDR1 is SGHVS, CDR2 FQNEAQ. CDR3 length: 17 residues. Written as DNA, the CDR3 is TGTGTCAGCAGCTTAGGGGTAACTAGCCTAATCCAAGAGACCCAGTACTTC. Its protein product is CVSSLGVTSLIQETQYF.

In regard to this clonotype: This may be a read error: a much more frequent sequence differs by one nucleotide. The chain uses TRBV6-5 and TRBJ2-2; D perhaps matches TRBD2 (6 bases). V was shortened by 0 bases and J by 4 bases, with 15 bases between the two germline ends. There are 17 residues in the CDR3. The germline V gene has CDR1 MNHEY and CDR2 SVGAGI. This CDR3 reads CASSYSNGGYRTGELFF. The CDR3 bases are TGTGCCAGCAGTTACTCGAATGGGGGGTATCGCACCGGGGAGCTGTTTTTT.

The chain has TRBV11-2 and TRBJ2-1; D might be TRBD2 (6 bases). Germline CDR1 SGHAT, CDR2 FQNNGV. V was shortened by 0 bases and J by 10 bases, with 10 bases between the two germline ends. The CDR3 extends over 13 amino acids. CDR3 DNA: TGTGCCAGCAGCTTAGAGGAGGGAGCCGAGCAGTTCTTC. It translates to CASSLEEGAEQFF.

This clonotype is a singleton in its sample. Mismatch with germline at one junction end may stem from a read error. The V call is TRBV4-2, the J call TRBJ1-5, with D hard to call. CDR1 is LGHNA and CDR2 is YNFKEQ in the germline V gene. The CDR3 length is 15 residues. This CDR3 is CASSPDLTSNQPQHF. The DNA for the CDR3 is TGTGCCAGCAGCCCAGACCTCACTAGTAATCAGCCCCAACATTTT.

As regards this clonotype: Given the absence of the conserved phenylalanine or tryptophan at the CDR3 end, a read error is likely. The V and J genes are TRBV11-3 and TRBJ2-2; 12 positions match TRBD2. Germline V gene sequence: CDR1 SGHNT, CDR2 YENEEA. The CDR3 length is 14 residues. V shed 6 bases, J shed 7 bases, and the junction held 3 bases outside the gene matches. This CDR3 is CASRLAGGIGELFS. Here the CDR3 DNA reads TGTGCCAGCAGACTAGCGGGGGGCATCGGGGAGCTGTTTTCT.

Details on this clonotype: A read error may account for a junction end that differs from germline. This chain connects TRBV11-3 to TRBJ2-2; 11 bases match TRBD2. The CDR3 is made up of 14 amino acids. Germline V gene sequence: CDR1 SGHNT, CDR2 YENEEA. The CDR3 DNA sequence: TGTGCCAACAGCCTAGCGGGGGGCGCCGGGGAACTGTTTTTT. It yields the protein CANSLAGGAGELFF. The variable domain in full, completed from reference TRBV11-3 and TRBJ2-2, reads EAGVVQSPRYKIIEKKQPVAFWCNPISGHNTLYWYLQNLGQGPELLIRYENEEAVDDSQLPKDRFSAERLKGVDSTLKIQPAELGDSAVYLCANSLAGGAGELFFGEGSRLTVL.

In the case of this clonotype: The CDR3 end shows no conserved phenylalanine or tryptophan, and so a read error is likely. The chain couples TRBV10-3 to TRBJ2-2; 8 nucleotides agree with TRBD2. The CDR3 length is 15 residues. From germline, CDR1 is ENHRY and CDR2 SYGVKD. The ends lost 3 bases at V and 4 bases at J; junction bases unmatched: 4. This chain's CDR3 is CAISDAGGVTGELFS. CDR3 bases: TGTGCCATCAGTGACGCGGGAGGAGTCACCGGGGAGCTGTTTTCT.

The table lists this clonotype with many counts. Just one base apart from a much larger clone, this may be a read error. The V and J genes are TRBV12-3 or TRBV12-4 and TRBJ2-3, with unresolved D. Trimming removed 4 bases at V and 2 bases at J, with 4 bases between. The length of the CDR3 is 12 residues. CDR3 bases: TGTGCCAGCAGTTCTTCCACAGATACGCAGTATTTT. Its protein is CASSSSTDTQYF.

A word on this clonotype: One junction end does not reproduce the germline sequence, and a read error may be involved. The rearrangement links TRBV5-6 to TRBJ2-3; 8 bases are shared with TRBD2. The CDR3 extends over 16 amino acids. Germline values: CDR1 SGHDT, CDR2 YYEEEE. As DNA, the CDR3 is TGTGCCAGTAGCTTGTACACGGGAGGGCCGATAGATACGCTGTATTTT. Its protein product is CASSLYTGGPIDTLYF.

Worth noting for this clonotype: Sequence at one end of the junction differs from germline and may be a read error. This sequence joins TRBV29-1 and TRBJ2-1; the D gene is possibly TRBD2 (6 bases). The CDR3 has 16 residues. CDR1 and CDR2 (germline): SQVTM, ANQGSEA. The DNA of the CDR3 is TGCAGCGTTGAAGGGAATCGGGAGAGCTCCTACAATGAACAGTTCTTC. As protein: CSVEGNRESSYNEQFF.

The genes are TRBV7-2 and TRBJ2-2; D perhaps matches TRBD2 (5 bases). From germline, CDR1 is SGHTA and CDR2 FQGNSA. Trimming removed 7 bases from V and 3 bases from J, with 18 bases in between. This CDR3 has 16 amino acids. The CDR3 bases are TGTGCCAGCAACCCCGGTGGGTGGGGAGACACCGGGGAGCTGTTTTTT. It translates to CASNPGGWGDTGELFF.

On this clonotype itself: A much larger clone differs from this one at a single base, so this may be a read error. This chain uses TRBV20-1 with TRBJ1-1; D possibly corresponds to TRBD1 (5 bases). The germline V gene has CDR1 DFQATT and CDR2 SNEGSKA (reference sequence). This CDR3 is built from 15 residues. V was pared by 3 bases and J by 3 bases, with 17 bases between. CDR3 sequence reads: CSASGSLWGDTEAFF. In nucleotides, the CDR3 is TGCAGTGCTAGTGGCAGTCTCTGGGGGGACACTGAAGCTTTCTTT.

A note on this clonotype: Compared with germline, one end of the junction differs, possibly owing to a read error. The chain is built from TRBV7-9 and TRBJ2-5; TRBD1 might be the D (6 bases). In germline, CDR1 is SEHNR, CDR2 FQNEAQ (reference sequence). The CDR3 runs 16 residues. The CDR3 DNA reads as TGTACCAGCAGCTTATCGCCCTGGGCAGGGGACGAGACCCAGTACTTC. It encodes CTSSLSPWAGDETQYF.

This clonotype appeared once. The chain carries TRBV29-1 and TRBJ1-1; D not resolved. Trimming shortened V by 6 bases and J by 1 base, and 15 bases separated the two germline ends. This CDR3 is 14 amino acids long. CDR1 and CDR2 from the germline V gene are SQVTM and ANQGSEA. The DNA of the CDR3 is TGCAGCGTCGGCATACAGACCGGGAACACTGAAGCTTTCTTT. As protein: CSVGIQTGNTEAFF.

Regarding this clonotype: Because the CDR3 is missing its conserved closing phenylalanine or tryptophan, this is likely a read error. The CDR3 bases are TGTGCCAGCAACTCACAGGGGGAAGAGACCCAGTACATC. It encodes CASNSQGEETQYI. V usage is TRBV5-4 and J usage is TRBJ2-5, with TRBD1 matching over 8 bases. The V and J ends lost 6 bases and 3 bases, in that order; junction bases with no gene match: 4. Germline values: CDR1 SGHNT, CDR2 YYREEE (reference sequence). The CDR3 runs to 13 residues.

At least ten counts were recorded for this clonotype. CDR3: CATQTWGKNIQYF. The CDR3 coding sequence is TGTGCCACCCAAACGTGGGGCAAAAACATTCAGTACTTC. The chain employs TRBV10-3 and TRBJ2-4; D remains unclear. Trimming removed 10 bases at V and 3 bases at J, with 13 bases between. The germline V gene has CDR1 ENHRY and CDR2 SYGVKD. This CDR3 has 13 amino acids.

About this clonotype itself: The conserved phenylalanine or tryptophan is not found at the CDR3 terminus, so this likely reflects a read error. The genes are TRBV11-3 and TRBJ2-7, with TRBD2 as a possible D gene (6 bases). The length of the CDR3 is 16 residues. In germline, CDR1 is SGHNT, CDR2 YENEEA. The V gene lost 0 bases and the J gene lost 7 bases, with 19 bases spanning the gap. This chain's CDR3 is CASSLEKRGGNYEQYL. CDR3 nucleotides: TGTGCCAGCAGCTTAGAAAAAAGGGGAGGAAACTATGAGCAGTACCTC.

This sequence joins TRBV29-1 and TRBJ2-5, with 10 bases aligning to TRBD1. The CDR3 sequence is 15 residues long. CDR1 and CDR2 (germline): SQVTM, ANQGSEA. V lost 7 bases, J lost 4 bases, and 12 bases stayed unmatched. This chain's CDR3 is CSATIDRGRRETQYF. The CDR3 DNA sequence: TGCAGCGCCACCATTGACAGGGGGCGCAGAGAGACCCAGTACTTC.

V gene TRBV20-1 combines with J gene TRBJ2-7, with 9 bases identical to TRBD1. The CDR3 has 13 amino acids. Looked up from germline, CDR1 is DFQATT and CDR2 is SNEGSKA (reference sequence). The trim removed 5 bases at V and 5 bases at J, leaving 7 bases unmatched. This chain's CDR3 is CSAGRQGDDEQYF. The CDR3 DNA is TGCAGTGCTGGCCGACAGGGGGACGACGAGCAGTACTTC.

This clonotype was picked up many times. V gene TRBV6-6 combines with J gene TRBJ2-7; the match to TRBD1 covers 7 bases. CDR1 and CDR2 from the germline V gene are MNHNY and SVGAGI (reference sequence). V lost 6 bases to trimming and J lost 2 bases; unmatched junction nucleotides: 7. This CDR3 region has 14 residues. The CDR3 DNA reads TGTGCCAGCAGCCCCAGGGACAGCCCCTACGAGCAGTACTTC. Residues: CASSPRDSPYEQYF.

In regard to this clonotype: A read error may explain this, as a much larger clone is one base away. Because the CDR3 is missing its conserved closing phenylalanine or tryptophan, this is likely a read error. This chain uses TRBV28 with TRBJ1-5; 9 nucleotides align to TRBD1. Germline CDR1 and CDR2: MDHEN and SYDVKM. Germline trimming cut 3 bases from V and 2 bases from J; bases unmatched to any gene: 2. The CDR3 runs 15 residues. In DNA form, the CDR3 reads TGTGCCAGCAGTTTGACAGGGGGAGGCAATCAGCCCCAGCATTAT. Protein sequence: CASSLTGGGNQPQHY.